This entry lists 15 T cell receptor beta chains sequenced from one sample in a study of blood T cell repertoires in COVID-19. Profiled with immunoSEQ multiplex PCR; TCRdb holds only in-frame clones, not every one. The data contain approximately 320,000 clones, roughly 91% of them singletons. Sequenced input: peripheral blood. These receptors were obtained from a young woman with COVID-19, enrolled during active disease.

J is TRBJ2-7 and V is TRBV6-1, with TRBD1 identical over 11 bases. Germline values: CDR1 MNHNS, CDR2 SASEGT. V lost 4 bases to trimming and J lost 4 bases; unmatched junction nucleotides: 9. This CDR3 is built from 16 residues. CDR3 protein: CASSVPGQGGLYEQYF. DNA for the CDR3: TGTGCCAGCAGTGTCCCGGGACAGGGGGGTTTATACGAGCAGTACTTC.

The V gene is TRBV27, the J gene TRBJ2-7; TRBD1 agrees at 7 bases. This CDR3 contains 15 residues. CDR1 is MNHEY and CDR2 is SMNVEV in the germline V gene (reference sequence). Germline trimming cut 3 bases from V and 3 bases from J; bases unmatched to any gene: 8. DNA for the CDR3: TGTGCCAGCAGTTTGACAGGGTGGAGTAACTACGAGCAGTACTTC. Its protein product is CASSLTGWSNYEQYF.

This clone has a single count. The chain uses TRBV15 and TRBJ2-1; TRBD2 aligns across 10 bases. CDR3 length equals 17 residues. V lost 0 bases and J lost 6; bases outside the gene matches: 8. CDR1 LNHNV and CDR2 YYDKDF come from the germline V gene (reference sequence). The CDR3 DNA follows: TGTGCCACCAGCAGAGATTTCGGAACTAGCGGGACCAATGAGCAGTTCTTC. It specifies CATSRDFGTSGTNEQFF.

The CDR3 protein is CSVGEPQYEQYF. Here the CDR3 DNA reads TGCAGCGTTGGGGAGCCCCAATACGAGCAGTACTTC. The chain couples TRBV29-1 to TRBJ2-7, with a tentative D call TRBD2 (5 bases). CDR1 and CDR2 from the germline V gene are SQVTM and ANQGSEA. The CDR3 runs 12 residues. V was shortened by 4 bases and J by 4 bases, with 11 bases between the two germline ends.

The CDR3 DNA sequence: TGTGCCAGCAGTTTCCTAACCGGGACAGGGGGCTTGGATACGCAGTATTTT. Residues: CASSFLTGTGGLDTQYF. This sequence joins TRBV27 and TRBJ2-3, with TRBD1 matching over 12 bases. The CDR3 contains 17 residues. The ends lost 3 bases at V and 6 bases at J; junction bases unmatched: 10. Germline CDR1 is MNHEY and CDR2 is SMNVEV (reference sequence).

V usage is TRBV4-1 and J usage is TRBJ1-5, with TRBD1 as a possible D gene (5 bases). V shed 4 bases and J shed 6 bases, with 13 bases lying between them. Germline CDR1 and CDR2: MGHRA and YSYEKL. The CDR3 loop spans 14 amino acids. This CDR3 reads CASSPGGTGQPQHF. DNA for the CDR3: TGCGCCAGCAGCCCCGGAGGGACGGGTCAGCCCCAGCATTTT.

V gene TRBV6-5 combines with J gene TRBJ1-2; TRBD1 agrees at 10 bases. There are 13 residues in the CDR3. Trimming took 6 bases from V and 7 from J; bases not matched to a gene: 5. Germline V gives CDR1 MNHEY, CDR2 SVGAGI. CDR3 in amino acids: CASRRQGASGYTF. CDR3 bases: TGTGCCAGCAGACGACAGGGGGCTAGTGGCTACACCTTC.

The CDR3 DNA reads TGCAGCGTTGAGGCAGAAAACACCGGGGAGCTGTTTTTT. Its protein product is CSVEAENTGELFF. The chain uses TRBV29-1 and TRBJ2-2; unclear D gene. Germline values: CDR1 SQVTM, CDR2 ANQGSEA. The CDR3 spans 13 residues. V was shortened by 3 bases and J by 2 bases, with 7 bases between the two germline ends.

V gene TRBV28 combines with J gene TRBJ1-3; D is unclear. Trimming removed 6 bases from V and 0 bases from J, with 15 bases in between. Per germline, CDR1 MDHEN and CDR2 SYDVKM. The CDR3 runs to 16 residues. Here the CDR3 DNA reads TGTGCCAGCAGCAACCTCCTGGGGAGCTCTGGAAACACCATATATTTT. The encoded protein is CASSNLLGSSGNTIYF.

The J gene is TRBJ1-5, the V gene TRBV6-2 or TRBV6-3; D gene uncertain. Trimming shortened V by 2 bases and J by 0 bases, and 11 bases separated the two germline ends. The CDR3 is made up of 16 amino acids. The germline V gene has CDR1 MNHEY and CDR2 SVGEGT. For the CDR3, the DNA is TGTGCCAGCAGTTACGAACAGAGCCATAGCAATCAGCCCCAGCATTTT. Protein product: CASSYEQSHSNQPQHF.

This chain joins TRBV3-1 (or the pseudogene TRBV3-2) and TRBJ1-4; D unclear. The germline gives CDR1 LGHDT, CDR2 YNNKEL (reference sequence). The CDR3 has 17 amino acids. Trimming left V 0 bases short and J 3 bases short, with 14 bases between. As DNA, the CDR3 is TGTGCCAGCAGCCAAGATTCATCAGTTTTGGCTAATGAAAAACTGTTTTTT. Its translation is CASSQDSSVLANEKLFF.

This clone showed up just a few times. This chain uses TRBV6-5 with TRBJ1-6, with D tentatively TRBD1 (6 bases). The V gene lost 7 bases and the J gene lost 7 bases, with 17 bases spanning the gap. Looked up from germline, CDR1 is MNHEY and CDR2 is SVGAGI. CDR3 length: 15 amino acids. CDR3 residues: CASKRSGVGNSPLHF. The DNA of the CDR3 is TGTGCCAGCAAACGTTCAGGGGTGGGAAATTCACCCCTCCACTTT.

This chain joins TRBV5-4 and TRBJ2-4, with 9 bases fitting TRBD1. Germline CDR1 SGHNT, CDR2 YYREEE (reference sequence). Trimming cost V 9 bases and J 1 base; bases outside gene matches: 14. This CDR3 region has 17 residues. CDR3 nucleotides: TGTGCCAACTCCGGGGACAGGGCATTCGGGGCCAAAAACATTCAGTACTTC. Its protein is CANSGDRAFGAKNIQYF. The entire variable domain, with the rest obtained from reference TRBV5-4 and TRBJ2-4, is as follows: ETGVTQSPTHLIKTRGQQVTLRCSSQSGHNTVSWYQQALGQGPQFIFQYYREEENGRGNFPPRFSGLQFPNYSSELNVNALELDDSALYLCANSGDRAFGAKNIQYFGAGTRLSVL.

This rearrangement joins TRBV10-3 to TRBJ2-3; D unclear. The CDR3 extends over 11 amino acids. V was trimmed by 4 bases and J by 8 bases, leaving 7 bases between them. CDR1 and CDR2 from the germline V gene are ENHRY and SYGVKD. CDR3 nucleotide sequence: TGTGCCATCAGTGCTTCAGTTACGCAGTATTTT. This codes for CAISASVTQYF.

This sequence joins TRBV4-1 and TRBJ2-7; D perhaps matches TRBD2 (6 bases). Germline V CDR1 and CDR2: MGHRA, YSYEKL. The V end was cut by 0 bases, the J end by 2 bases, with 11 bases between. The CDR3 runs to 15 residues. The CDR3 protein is CASSQELEGTYEQYF. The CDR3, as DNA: TGCGCCAGCAGCCAAGAGCTGGAGGGGACCTACGAGCAGTACTTC.